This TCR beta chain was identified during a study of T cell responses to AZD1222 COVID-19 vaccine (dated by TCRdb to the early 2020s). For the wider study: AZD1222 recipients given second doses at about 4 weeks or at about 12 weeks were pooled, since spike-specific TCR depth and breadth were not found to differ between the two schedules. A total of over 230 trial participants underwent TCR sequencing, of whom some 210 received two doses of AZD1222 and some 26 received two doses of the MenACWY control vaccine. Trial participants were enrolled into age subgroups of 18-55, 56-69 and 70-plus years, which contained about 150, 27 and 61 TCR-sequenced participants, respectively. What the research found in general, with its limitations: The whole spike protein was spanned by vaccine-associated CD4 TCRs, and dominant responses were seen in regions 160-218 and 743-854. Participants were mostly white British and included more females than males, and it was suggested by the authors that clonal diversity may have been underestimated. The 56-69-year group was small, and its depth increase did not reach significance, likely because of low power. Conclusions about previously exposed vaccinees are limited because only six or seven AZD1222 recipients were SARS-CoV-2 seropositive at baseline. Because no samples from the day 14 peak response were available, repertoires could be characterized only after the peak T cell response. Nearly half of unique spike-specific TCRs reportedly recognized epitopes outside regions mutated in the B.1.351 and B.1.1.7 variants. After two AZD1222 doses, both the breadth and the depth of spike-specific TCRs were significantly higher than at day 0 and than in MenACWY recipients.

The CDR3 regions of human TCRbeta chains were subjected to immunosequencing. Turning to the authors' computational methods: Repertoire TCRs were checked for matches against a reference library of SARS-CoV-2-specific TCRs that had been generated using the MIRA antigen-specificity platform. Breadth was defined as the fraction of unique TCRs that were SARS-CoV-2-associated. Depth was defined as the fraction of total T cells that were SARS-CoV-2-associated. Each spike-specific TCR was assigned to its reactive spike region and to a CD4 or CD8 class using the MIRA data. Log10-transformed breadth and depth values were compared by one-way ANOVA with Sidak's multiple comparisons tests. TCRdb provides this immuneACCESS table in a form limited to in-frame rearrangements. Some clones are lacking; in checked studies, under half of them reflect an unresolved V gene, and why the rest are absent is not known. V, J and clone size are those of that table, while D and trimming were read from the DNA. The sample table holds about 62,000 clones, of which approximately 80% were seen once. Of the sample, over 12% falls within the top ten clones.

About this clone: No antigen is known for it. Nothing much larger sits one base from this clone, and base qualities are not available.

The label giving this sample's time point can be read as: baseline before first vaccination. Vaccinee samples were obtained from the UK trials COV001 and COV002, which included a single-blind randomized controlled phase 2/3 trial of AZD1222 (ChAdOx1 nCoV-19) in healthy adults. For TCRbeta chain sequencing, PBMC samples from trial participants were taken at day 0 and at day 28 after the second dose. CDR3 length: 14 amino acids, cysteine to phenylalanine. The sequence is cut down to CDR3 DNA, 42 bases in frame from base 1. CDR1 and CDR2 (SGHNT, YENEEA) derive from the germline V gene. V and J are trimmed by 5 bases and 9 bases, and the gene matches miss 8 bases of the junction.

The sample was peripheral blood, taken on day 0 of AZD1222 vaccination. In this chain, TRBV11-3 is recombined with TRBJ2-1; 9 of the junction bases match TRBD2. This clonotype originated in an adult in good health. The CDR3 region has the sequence CASSPLAGASEQFF. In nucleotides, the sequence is TGTGCCAGCAGCCCTTTAGCGGGGGCGTCTGAGCAGTTCTTC. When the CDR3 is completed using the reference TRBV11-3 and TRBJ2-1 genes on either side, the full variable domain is EAGVVQSPRYKIIEKKQPVAFWCNPISGHNTLYWYLQNLGQGPELLIRYENEEAVDDSQLPKDRFSAERLKGVDSTLKIQPAELGDSAVYLCASSPLAGASEQFFGPGTRLTVL.